This T cell receptor beta chain was identified during a study of technical replicates of blood from a few donors. Trimming took 6 bases from V and 9 from J; bases not matched to a gene: 5. Germline V gene data show CDR1 as MNHNS and CDR2 as SASEGT. The CDR3 consists of 13 residues. TCRdb's copy holds only in-frame clones and misses some; the assay was immunoSEQ multiplex PCR. The profile shows roughly 68,000 clones, 90% to 95% of them singletons. The sequence came from a human donor in good health. Some clones in this sample may be carry-over from other donors' samples. The V and J genes are TRBV6-1 and TRBJ2-1, with TRBD1 matching over 10 bases. Sequenced input: PBMCs. CDR3 DNA sequence: TGTGCCAGCAGGGGACAGGGGACGCGTGAGCAGTTCTTC. Translation: CASRGQGTREQFF.